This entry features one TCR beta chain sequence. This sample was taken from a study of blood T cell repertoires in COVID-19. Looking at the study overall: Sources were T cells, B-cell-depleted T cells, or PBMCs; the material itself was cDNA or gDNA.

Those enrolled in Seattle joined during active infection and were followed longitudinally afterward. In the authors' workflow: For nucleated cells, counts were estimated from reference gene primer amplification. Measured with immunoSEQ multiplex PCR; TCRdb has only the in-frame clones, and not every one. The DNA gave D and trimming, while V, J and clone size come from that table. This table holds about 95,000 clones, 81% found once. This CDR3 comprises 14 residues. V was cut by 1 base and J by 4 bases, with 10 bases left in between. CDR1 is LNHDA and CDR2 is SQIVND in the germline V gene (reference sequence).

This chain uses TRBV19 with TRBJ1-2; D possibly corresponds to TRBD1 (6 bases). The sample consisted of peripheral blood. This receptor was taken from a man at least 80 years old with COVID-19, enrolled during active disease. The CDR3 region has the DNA TGTGCCAGTAGTATAGCGGCAGGGGTCTATGGCTACACCTTC. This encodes CASSIAAGVYGYTF.